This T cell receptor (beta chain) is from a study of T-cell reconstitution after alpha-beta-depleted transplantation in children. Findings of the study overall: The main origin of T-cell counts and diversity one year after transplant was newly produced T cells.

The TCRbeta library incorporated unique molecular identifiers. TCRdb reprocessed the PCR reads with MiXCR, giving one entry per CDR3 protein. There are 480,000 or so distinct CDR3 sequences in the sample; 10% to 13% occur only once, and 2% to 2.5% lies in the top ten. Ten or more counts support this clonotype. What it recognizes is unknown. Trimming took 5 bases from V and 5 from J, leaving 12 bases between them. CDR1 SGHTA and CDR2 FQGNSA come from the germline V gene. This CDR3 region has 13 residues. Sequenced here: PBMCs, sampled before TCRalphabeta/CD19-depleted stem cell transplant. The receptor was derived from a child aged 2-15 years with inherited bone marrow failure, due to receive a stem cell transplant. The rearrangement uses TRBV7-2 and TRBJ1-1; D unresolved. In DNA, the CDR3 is TGTGCCAGCAGCAAACATGAGAGGACTGAAGCTTTCTTT. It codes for CASSKHERTEAFF.